One sample yielded the 21 T cell receptor beta chains listed below, sequenced in a study of regulatory T cells in long-lasting Graves disease (dated by TCRdb to about 2021). Reading the label with the study, this specimen's time point is: newly diagnosed GD, antithyroid drugs for less than 3 months. RNA was extracted from PBMCs in TRIzol for both TCR sequencing and RNA sequencing. Preparation of the library involved multiplex PCR. The sample was run on an Illumina HiSeq 4000. iRepertoire HTBI primers and Arm-PCR amplification of CDR3 regions were used to construct TCR beta libraries. The public reads were quality trimmed at Q25 with fastp and then assembled into clones with MiXCR by TCRdb, keeping productive beta chains. Here each entry gathers all rows of one CDR3 protein and keeps the most common genes and DNA. This sample has a few hundred thousand distinct CDR3 sequences in its table, and about a sixth of those were observed once. About 25% of the sample is held by the ten biggest clonotypes.

This sample also appeared in a second study, on T cells in Graves' hyperthyroidism and ophthalmopathy.

Sequenced here: peripheral blood mononuclear cells (PBMCs), sampled at new diagnosis, from a patient treated with antithyroid drugs. These TCRs come from a woman aged 18-35 years with Graves disease. Donor details come from another sample of the same person, matched by shared clones.

This clonotype has ten or more counts. The J gene is TRBJ2-5, the V gene TRBV7-2; maybe TRBD1 (5 bases). V lost 6 bases to trimming and J lost 0 bases, with 11 bases between them. This CDR3 is built from 14 residues. Per the germline V gene, CDR1 is SGHTA and CDR2 is FQGNSA. The CDR3 region has the DNA TGTGCCAGCAGGATGACAGACCACCAAGAGACCCAGTACTTC. Translation gives CASRMTDHQETQYF. Looking up the rest from reference TRBV7-2 and TRBJ2-5 gives the full variable domain: GAGVSQSPSNKVTEKGKDVELRCDPISGHTALYWYRQSLGQGLEFLIYFQGNSAPDKSGLPSDRFSAERTGGSVSTLTIQRTQQEDSAVYLCASRMTDHQETQYFGPGTRLLVL.

This clonotype was detected a few times. A much larger clonotype is one base distant, so this may be a read error. This rearrangement joins TRBV5-5 to TRBJ2-3, with D possibly being TRBD1 (6 bases). With 3 bases removed from V and 2 bases from J, the gap between germline ends came to 10 bases. The CDR3 consists of 14 residues. CDR1 and CDR2 from the germline V gene are SGHKS and YYEKEE (reference sequence). CDR3 sequence reads: CASSSRTDTDTQYF. CDR3 sequence (DNA): TGTGCCAGCAGCTCCCGGACAGACACAGATACGCAGTATTTT.

In this sample, this clonotype turned up many times. CDR3 residues: CASRKGTSGANVLTF. The CDR3 DNA sequence: TGTGCCAGCAGAAAGGGGACCTCTGGGGCCAACGTCCTGACTTTC. This chain connects TRBV12-3 or TRBV12-4 to TRBJ2-6; D is tentatively TRBD1 or TRBD2 (5 bases each). V lost 6 bases, J lost 0 bases, and 9 bases lay in between. This CDR3 comprises 15 residues.

This clonotype was recorded at least ten times. This chain joins TRBV28 and TRBJ1-5; 7 bases agree with TRBD1. Germline CDR1 is MDHEN and CDR2 is SYDVKM. The CDR3 length is 14 residues. With V trimmed by 7 bases and J by 3 bases, 6 bases remained unmatched. CDR3 bases: TGTGCCAGCAAAGCGGGACAGAACAATCAGCCCCAGCATTTT. This translates into CASKAGQNNQPQHF.

This clonotype was counted a few times. The rearrangement uses TRBV10-2 and TRBJ2-5, with 7 bases fitting TRBD1. Unmatched junction bases numbered 8, after V lost 8 bases and J lost 5 bases. Germline V gene data show CDR1 as WSHSY and CDR2 as SAAADI. The CDR3 length is 13 residues. The CDR3 reads CASEEGARETQYF. In DNA form, the CDR3 reads TGCGCCAGCGAAGAGGGGGCGCGTGAGACCCAGTACTTC.

In regard to this clonotype: It may be a read error: a sequence one base away is much more abundant. V and J are TRBV2 and TRBJ2-5, with D uncertain. This CDR3 contains 14 residues. Germline V lookup: CDR1 SNHLY, CDR2 FYNNEI. CDR3 sequence (DNA): TGTGCCAGCAGCCCCTTGGTCGGAGCAGAGGCCCAGTACTTC. Translation gives CASSPLVGAEAQYF. The variable domain in full, with the rest retrieved from reference TRBV2 and TRBJ2-5, is EPEVTQTPSHQVTQMGQEVILRCVPISNHLYFYWYRQILGQKVEFLVSFYNNEISEKSEIFDDQFSVERPDGSNFTLKIRSTKLEDSAMYFCASSPLVGAEAQYFGPGTRLLVL.

In its sample, this clonotype was seen a few times. The chain couples TRBV12-5 to TRBJ1-2; 12 bases are a match to TRBD1. Germline CDR1 reads LGHNT; CDR2 reads FRNRAP. V lost 2 bases and J lost 8; bases outside the gene matches: 18. The CDR3 runs 19 residues. CDR3 in amino acids: CASGLPTGTGGFYVKGYTF. The CDR3 bases are TGTGCTAGTGGTTTGCCAACCGGGACAGGGGGCTTTTATGTCAAAGGCTACACCTTC.

There are a few counts of this clonotype. This chain connects TRBV7-2 to TRBJ2-1; 14 bases map to TRBD2. The CDR3 length is 14 residues. Per germline, CDR1 SGHTA and CDR2 FQGNSA. The junction had 6 bases not matched to a gene; V was cut back by 5 bases and J by 12 bases. In DNA form, the CDR3 reads TGTGCCAGCAGCCCCGGGACTAGCGGGAGAGGGCAGTTCTTC. It translates to CASSPGTSGRGQFF. Full variable domain (remainder filled in from reference TRBV7-2 and TRBJ2-1): GAGVSQSPSNKVTEKGKDVELRCDPISGHTALYWYRQSLGQGLEFLIYFQGNSAPDKSGLPSDRFSAERTGGSVSTLTIQRTQQEDSAVYLCASSPGTSGRGQFFGPGTRLTVL.

This clonotype was picked up a small number of times. The chain links TRBV28 to TRBJ1-1; TRBD1 is a possible D gene (5 bases). Germline CDR1 reads MDHEN; CDR2 reads SYDVKM. The CDR3 has 13 amino acids. V was clipped by 6 bases and J by 5 bases, with 13 bases between them. CDR3: CASRTVDGTEAFF. In DNA, the CDR3 is TGTGCCAGCAGGACAGTTGATGGGACTGAAGCTTTCTTT.

This clonotype was recorded at least ten times. V is TRBV28 and J is TRBJ2-5; 8 bases match TRBD2. In germline, CDR1 is MDHEN, CDR2 SYDVKM. Trimming at V came to 5 bases and at J to 4 bases, leaving 15 bases not matched to a gene. This CDR3 has 17 residues. CDR3 nucleotide sequence: TGTGCCAGCAGTAGACCCGGGAGGGGAGGCGGACTAGAGACCCAGTACTTC. Its translation: CASSRPGRGGGLETQYF.

This clonotype has just a few counts. The chain combines TRBV14 with TRBJ2-1, with 11 bases aligning to TRBD2. The CDR3 extends over 14 amino acids. Germline assignment: CDR1 SGHDN and CDR2 FVKESK. After removal of 2 bases from V and 10 bases from J, the junction contained 4 bases not matched to a gene. The CDR3 loop is CASSQLLAGAEQFF. The CDR3 DNA reads TGTGCCAGCAGCCAACTACTAGCGGGAGCCGAGCAGTTCTTC.

This clonotype was seen repeatedly, ten times or more. The chain has TRBV4-3 and TRBJ2-5, with 9 bases identical to TRBD1. This CDR3 is built from 15 residues. Germline CDR1 is LGHNA and CDR2 is YSLEER. The J segment lost 4 bases and the V segment lost 4 bases, leaving 7 bases of the junction unmatched. This CDR3 reads CASSRSTTGGETQYF. The CDR3 bases are TGCGCCAGCAGCCGCTCGACGACAGGGGGAGAGACCCAGTACTTC.

J is TRBJ1-1 and V is TRBV30; D gene uncertain. V was clipped by 4 bases and J by 0 bases, with 6 bases between them. The V gene's germline CDR1 is GTSNPN and CDR2 SVGIG (reference sequence). The CDR3 is 12 amino acids. CDR3 in DNA: TGTGCCTGGAACGCGGTGAACACTGAAGCTTTCTTT. Translating it yields CAWNAVNTEAFF. Variable domain in full (rest from reference TRBV30 and TRBJ1-1): SQTIHQWPATLVQPVGSPLSLECTVEGTSNPNLYWYRQAAGRGLQLLFYSVGIGQISSEVPQNLSASRPQDRQFILSSKKLLLSDSGFYLCAWNAVNTEAFFGQGTRLTVV.

This clonotype came up many times. This chain joins TRBV5-6 and TRBJ2-1, with 12 nucleotides matching TRBD2. The ends lost 1 base at V and 4 bases at J; junction bases unmatched: 3. CDR1 SGHDT and CDR2 YYEEEE come from the germline V gene. This CDR3 is 16 amino acids long. The CDR3 region has the DNA TGTGCCAGCAGCTTGACCCTAGCGGGAGGGTACAATGAGCAGTTCTTC. Protein sequence: CASSLTLAGGYNEQFF.

This clonotype was seen ten or more times. DNA for the CDR3: TGTGCCAGCAGGAACGCGGGAGGTTCAGATACGCAGTATTTT. Amino acid sequence: CASRNAGGSDTQYF. The rearrangement uses TRBV2 and TRBJ2-3; 8 nucleotides align to TRBD2. Germline V CDR1 and CDR2: SNHLY, FYNNEI. The length of the CDR3 is 14 residues. V lost 6 bases to trimming and J lost 4 bases; unmatched junction nucleotides: 6.

This clonotype was counted ten times or more. The J gene is TRBJ2-3, the V gene TRBV20-1; 10 positions match TRBD2. The CDR3 has 15 amino acids. J gave up 4 bases and V 3 bases, and 7 bases lay outside the gene matches. CDR1 is DFQATT, CDR2 SNEGSKA, per germline (reference sequence). The CDR3 sequence is CSASGSGRSPDTQYF. The DNA for the CDR3 is TGCAGTGCTAGCGGTAGCGGGAGGTCCCCAGATACGCAGTATTTT.

This clonotype was seen many times. The V call is TRBV7-9, the J call TRBJ2-7; 11 bases are a match to TRBD2. V lost 5 bases to trimming and J lost 2 bases; unmatched junction nucleotides: 2. Germline V lookup: CDR1 SEHNR, CDR2 FQNEAQ (reference sequence). The CDR3 is 14 residues long. This CDR3 reads CASSLTSGAYEQYF. CDR3 bases: TGTGCCAGCAGCCTGACTAGCGGGGCCTACGAGCAGTACTTC.

The V and J genes are TRBV11-2 and TRBJ2-7, with TRBD2 matching 10 bases. The J segment lost 1 base and the V segment lost 4 bases, leaving 7 bases of the junction unmatched. The CDR3 runs 16 residues. CDR1 and CDR2 (germline): SGHAT, FQNNGV. The CDR3 region is CASSSKTSGLSYEQYF. The CDR3 DNA follows: TGTGCCAGCAGCTCCAAGACTAGCGGGCTATCCTACGAGCAGTACTTC. The whole variable domain, filled in from reference TRBV11-2 and TRBJ2-7, reads EAGVAQSPRYKIIEKRQSVAFWCNPISGHATLYWYQQILGQGPKLLIQFQNNGVVDDSQLPKDRFSAERLKGVDSTLKIQPAKLEDSAVYLCASSSKTSGLSYEQYFGPGTRLTVT.

This clonotype occurred once. J is TRBJ1-3 and V is TRBV7-9; weak D call: TRBD1 (6 bases). Per germline, CDR1 SEHNR and CDR2 FQNEAQ (reference sequence). Trimming took off 0 bases at V and 2 bases at J, with 11 bases between the two ends. The CDR3 is made up of 16 amino acids. CDR3 sequence reads: CASSLAQGRPGNTIYF. DNA of the CDR3: TGTGCCAGCAGCTTAGCTCAGGGGCGTCCTGGAAACACCATATATTTT. Full variable domain (rest looked up from reference TRBV7-9 and TRBJ1-3): DTGVSQNPRHKITKRGQNVTFRCDPISEHNRLYWYRQTLGQGPEFLTYFQNEAQLEKSRLLSDRFSAERPKGSFSTLEIQRTEQGDSAMYLCASSLAQGRPGNTIYFGEGSWLTVV.

This clonotype came up many times. The chain carries TRBV11-3 and TRBJ2-3, with a possible D match to TRBD1 (6 bases). CDR3 size: 16 residues. V was clipped by 4 bases and J by 0 bases, with 14 bases between them. Per the germline V gene, CDR1 is SGHNT and CDR2 is YENEEA. The CDR3 loop is CASSSYRDTSTDTQYF. The CDR3 DNA follows: TGTGCCAGCAGCTCATACAGGGATACTAGCACAGATACGCAGTATTTT.

This clonotype was observed a few times. A single base separates this from a much larger clone, so it may be a read error. J is TRBJ2-1 and V is TRBV7-8; D unresolved. The CDR3 is 14 residues long. Germline V gene sequence: CDR1 SGHVS, CDR2 FQNEAQ. DNA for the CDR3: TGTGCCAGCAGCTTAGTGTCCGCTTTTGATGAGCAGCTCTTC. Translated: CASSLVSAFDEQLF.